Listed below are T cell receptor beta chains from one sample, sequenced in a study of glioma-infiltrating T cells. TCRdb recomputed calls from the multiplex PCR reads with MiXCR, one row per CDR3 protein. The sample has a few thousand distinct CDR3 sequences, approximately 31% seen once; the top ten hold 6.5% to 8%. The sample consisted of glioma tissue, nonneoplastic brain tissue, or PBMCs (not recorded which). The source of these receptors is a human donor with low-grade glioma or glioblastoma, undergoing nonglioma brain surgery, or in good health (not recorded which). CDR3s include the opening cysteine and the closing phenylalanine or tryptophan. D genes are given only for firm matches. Only some rows state a clone size, as once, few, many or a class for expanded clones.

v_call,j_call,clone_size,d_call,cdr3_nt,cdr3_aa
TRBV7-3,TRBJ1-3,medium-sized,TRBD1,TGTGCCAGCAGCTTGGGGACAGCTGGAAACACCATATATTTT,CASSLGTAGNTIYF
TRBV19,TRBJ1-1,medium-sized,-,TGTGCCAGTAGTATACGGACAGCTGGGGACACTGAAGCTTTCTTT,CASSIRTAGDTEAFF
TRBV12-3/TRBV12-4,TRBJ1-5,medium-sized,-,TGTGCCAGCAGCCTATTCAGGCAGCCCCAGCATTTT,CASSLFRQPQHF
TRBV28,TRBJ1-2,medium-sized,-,TGTGCCAGCAGTTTCGGGGGCGTCGGCTATGGCTACACCTTC,CASSFGGVGYGYTF
TRBV6-2/TRBV6-3,TRBJ1-1,large,TRBD1,TGTGCCAGCAGTTACAGGGACAGGAACACTGAAGCTTTCTTT,CASSYRDRNTEAFF
TRBV12-3/TRBV12-4,TRBJ2-5,-,-,TGTGCCAGCAGTCCCTCCTTGGGGGTTGCGGAGACCCAGTACTTC,CASSPSLGVAETQYF
TRBV7-9,TRBJ1-5,medium-sized,-,TGTGCCAGCAGCTTAGGGGACAATCAGCCCCAGCATTTT,CASSLGDNQPQHF
TRBV2,TRBJ2-1,many,-,TGTGCCAGCAGTGAATCTGGCTCCTTGGATGAGCAGTTCTTC,CASSESGSLDEQFF
TRBV20-1,TRBJ2-7,once,-,TGCAGTGCTAGAGTCCAGGGGAGCTCCGCCGAGCAGTACTTC,CSARVQGSSAEQYF
TRBV20-1,TRBJ2-2,-,-,TGCAGTGCTGCTAGAATTAGGGGGGGCGGCACCGGGGAGCTGTTTTTT,CSAARIRGGGTGELFF
TRBV20-1,TRBJ2-7,medium-sized,-,TGCAGTGCTAGAGATCAACGGGGGTTGGGTGAGCAGTACTTC,CSARDQRGLGEQYF
TRBV4-1,TRBJ1-2,-,-,TGCGCCAGCATCCAAACCGGACATGATAACTATGGCTACACCTTC,CASIQTGHDNYGYTF
TRBV20-1,TRBJ2-5,-,TRBD1,TGCAGTGCTCCCTCCGACAGGGGAGGAGAGACCCAGTACTTC,CSAPSDRGGETQYF
TRBV27,TRBJ2-1,medium-sized,TRBD2,TGTGCCAGCAGTTTAACGGGAGGGACGCCGTTCTTC,CASSLTGGTPFF
TRBV12-3/TRBV12-4,TRBJ2-5,many,-,TGTGCCAGCAGTTCTGGGGATTTCAAGTGGGAGACCCAGTACTTC,CASSSGDFKWETQYF
TRBV6-6,TRBJ2-1,medium-sized,-,TGTGCCAGCAGTTACTCGAGGGGGGATGAGCAGTTCTTC,CASSYSRGDEQFF
TRBV4-1,TRBJ2-3,medium-sized,TRBD1,TGCGCCAGCAGCCAAGATCCAGGACAGGTCTTAACTAGCACAGATACGCAGTATTTT,CASSQDPGQVLTSTDTQYF
TRBV3-1,TRBJ1-1,medium-sized,-,TGTGCCAGCAGCCGACGCAGTGCCACTGAAGCTTTCTTT,CASSRRSATEAFF
TRBV7-9,TRBJ1-2,medium-sized,-,TGTGCCAGCAGCTCCGCGGCGGGGAAGGAGGGCTACACCTTC,CASSSAAGKEGYTF
TRBV5-4,TRBJ2-5,many,-,TGTGCCAGCCTGCCGGACCGGGACCTTCCAGAGACCCAGTACTTC,CASLPDRDLPETQYF
TRBV6-1,TRBJ2-1,-,-,TGTGCCAGCAGTGAGGGGAGCTACAATGAGCAGTTCTTC,CASSEGSYNEQFF
TRBV12-3/TRBV12-4,TRBJ2-5,many,-,TGTGCCAGCAGTTTGGGCCGTCAAGAGACCCAGTACTTC,CASSLGRQETQYF
TRBV24-1,TRBJ2-3,medium-sized,-,TGTGCCACCGCACAGCCCCCAAGGGCAGATACGCAGTATTTT,CATAQPPRADTQYF
TRBV5-1,TRBJ1-1,medium-sized,-,TGCGCCAGCAGCTTCGAGGGAGCTGGTGAAGCTTTCTTT,CASSFEGAGEAFF
TRBV5-1,TRBJ2-5,many,-,TGCGCCAGCAGCTTCCAAGAGACCCAGTACTTC,CASSFQETQYF
TRBV27,TRBJ2-7,medium-sized,-,TGTGCCAGCAGTTTACAGGGGCCCTACGAGCAGTACTTC,CASSLQGPYEQYF
TRBV28,TRBJ1-1,medium-sized,-,TGTGCCAGCGGGATTTCGGACCGATCCTGGGACACTGAAGCTTTCTTT,CASGISDRSWDTEAFF
TRBV7-9,TRBJ1-2,-,-,TGTGCCAGCAGCAGCCTTGGACAGAGAATCGACTATGGCTACACCTTC,CASSSLGQRIDYGYTF
TRBV12-3/TRBV12-4,TRBJ2-4,many,TRBD2,TGTGCCAGCAGTTTAACTAGCGGGGGGGCAGTTTTAGCCAAAAACATTCAGTACTTC,CASSLTSGGAVLAKNIQYF
TRBV27,TRBJ2-1,large,-,TGTGCCAGCAGTATGGGACCGAGCAATGAGCAGTTCTTC,CASSMGPSNEQFF